The 14 T cell receptor beta chains below all came from one sample that was sequenced in a study of blood T cell repertoires in COVID-19. The repertoire was sequenced with immunoSEQ multiplex PCR; TCRdb's copy has only in-frame clones and lacks some. This table has fewer than 200,000 clones, just over 90% appearing once. Material for sequencing was peripheral blood. These receptors were taken from a man aged 18-30 years with COVID-19, enrolled during active disease.

This sequence joins TRBV30 and TRBJ2-3; 7 bases match TRBD1. The CDR3 is 14 amino acids. Germline loops: CDR1 GTSNPN, CDR2 SVGIG (reference sequence). V trimming: 6 bases; J trimming: 1 base; junction bases outside the gene matches: 7. This CDR3 reads CACPNQGGTDTQYF. As DNA, the CDR3 is TGTGCCTGCCCCAATCAGGGGGGCACAGATACGCAGTATTTT.

The chain uses TRBV5-1 and TRBJ2-1, with TRBD2 matching over 15 bases. The trim removed 4 bases at V and 3 bases at J, leaving 5 bases unmatched. The CDR3 contains 17 residues. Germline CDR1 reads SGHRS; CDR2 reads YFSETQ. This CDR3 is CASSGGLAGGNYNEQFF. CDR3 DNA sequence: TGCGCCAGCAGCGGAGGACTAGCGGGAGGGAACTACAATGAGCAGTTCTTC.

This chain links TRBV5-5 with TRBJ1-2; no clear D gene. V gave up 1 base and J gave up 6 bases, with 10 bases separating them. Per the germline V gene, CDR1 is SGHKS and CDR2 is YYEKEE (reference sequence). The CDR3 is made up of 13 amino acids. CDR3 in DNA: TGTGCCAGCAGCTTGTCATCGGGAAATGGCTACACCTTC. It specifies CASSLSSGNGYTF.

The rearrangement joins TRBV7-9 to TRBJ1-2; tentatively, D is TRBD1 (6 bases). The CDR3 consists of 13 residues. Per germline, CDR1 SEHNR and CDR2 FQNEAQ (reference sequence). CDR3 region: CETGTPTNYGYTF. The CDR3, as DNA: TGTGAAACCGGGACACCCACTAACTATGGCTACACCTTC.

The chain recombines TRBV27 with TRBJ2-7; 8 bases fit TRBD1. CDR1 and CDR2 from the germline V gene are MNHEY and SMNVEV (reference sequence). Germline trimming cut 3 bases from V and 0 bases from J; bases unmatched to any gene: 4. This CDR3 is 15 amino acids long. The CDR3 sequence: CASSFGQGASYEQYF. The DNA of the CDR3 is TGTGCCAGCAGTTTTGGGCAGGGGGCCTCCTACGAGCAGTACTTC.

The rearrangement uses TRBV18 and TRBJ2-3; 10 nucleotides align to TRBD2. The CDR3 contains 15 residues. The junction had 3 bases not matched to a gene; V was cut back by 4 bases and J by 2 bases. The germline V gene has CDR1 KGHSH and CDR2 LQKENI. The CDR3: CASSQLAGFTDTQYF. The DNA of the CDR3 is TGTGCCAGCTCACAACTAGCGGGGTTCACAGATACGCAGTATTTT.

The chain recombines TRBV11-2 with TRBJ2-7; tentative D call: TRBD1 (6 bases). Germline CDR1 reads SGHAT; CDR2 reads FQNNGV. The CDR3 loop spans 18 amino acids. V gave up 0 bases and J gave up 3 bases, with 21 bases separating them. CDR3 amino acids: CASSLDPSTGRRDYEQYF. Written as DNA, the CDR3 is TGTGCCAGCAGCTTAGATCCCTCGACAGGAAGAAGGGACTACGAGCAGTACTTC.

The rearrangement links TRBV7-9 to TRBJ2-1, with a possible D match to TRBD2 (5 bases). The CDR3 loop spans 16 amino acids. Germline CDR1 SEHNR, CDR2 FQNEAQ (reference sequence). V was trimmed by 1 base and J by 4 bases, leaving 14 bases between them. CDR3 sequence: CASSLEPGWRYNEQFF. CDR3 DNA sequence: TGTGCCAGCAGCTTAGAGCCGGGATGGCGTTACAATGAGCAGTTCTTC.

J is TRBJ2-3 and V is TRBV29-1; D may be TRBD2 (7 bases). V lost 5 bases, J lost 1 base, and 16 bases lay in between. Per germline, CDR1 SQVTM and CDR2 ANQGSEA. The CDR3 spans 15 residues. The DNA for the CDR3 is TGCAGCGTTAACGGTGGGGGGGCGGGCACAGATACGCAGTATTTT. Amino acid sequence: CSVNGGGAGTDTQYF.

This chain uses TRBV6-5 with TRBJ2-3; 8 positions match TRBD2. The CDR3 has 14 residues. CDR1 MNHEY and CDR2 SVGAGI come from the germline V gene. V dropped 6 bases and J dropped 5; count of bases not matched to a gene: 7. The CDR3 spells CASSREGRGDTQYF. CDR3 bases: TGTGCCAGCAGCCGGGAGGGCCGTGGAGATACGCAGTATTTT.

The J gene is TRBJ1-1, the V gene TRBV29-1; D might be TRBD1 (6 bases). V was cut by 6 bases and J by 10 bases, with 12 bases left in between. The CDR3 is 10 amino acids. Germline V gene data show CDR1 as SQVTM and CDR2 as ANQGSEA. For the CDR3, the DNA is TGCAGCGTGAAACAGGGTGGAGCTTTCTTT. Its translation: CSVKQGGAFF.

The CDR3 DNA reads as TGCGCCAGCAGCTGGGGACTAGCGGGATCGGTCGGTGAGCAGTTCTTC. Translating it yields CASSWGLAGSVGEQFF. The chain employs TRBV5-1 and TRBJ2-1, with TRBD2 matching over 13 bases. The V gene end was trimmed by 3 bases and the J gene end by 9 bases; junction bases not matched to a gene: 9. The germline V gene has CDR1 SGHRS and CDR2 YFSETQ. CDR3 length: 16 amino acids.

The gene calls are TRBV10-1 and TRBJ2-1; 10 nucleotides agree with TRBD2. V dropped 5 bases and J dropped 4; count of bases not matched to a gene: 5. CDR1 and CDR2 from the germline V gene are WNHNN and SYGVQD (reference sequence). The CDR3 has 15 residues. The CDR3, as DNA: TGCGCCAGCAGTCCACGGACTAGCGGTTACAATGAGCAGTTCTTC. It is translated as CASSPRTSGYNEQFF.

This rearrangement joins TRBV6-5 to TRBJ2-3, with 8 bases fitting TRBD1. This CDR3 spans 13 amino acids. From germline, CDR1 is MNHEY and CDR2 SVGAGI. The V gene end was trimmed by 8 bases and the J gene end by 5 bases; junction bases not matched to a gene: 6. The chain's CDR3 is CASGQDREDTQYF. The CDR3, as DNA: TGTGCCAGCGGACAGGACAGGGAAGATACGCAGTATTTT.